The 23 T cell receptor beta chains in this list originate from one sample, sequenced in a study of blood T cell repertoires in COVID-19. Libraries were prepared by immunoSEQ multiplex PCR; TCRdb keeps only in-frame clonotypes and omits some of them. The sample includes fewer than 350,000 clones, approximately 86% of them seen just once. The specimen sequenced was PBMCs or T cells enriched from blood (not recorded which). Source of these receptors: a woman aged 40 to 50 with acute COVID-19.

This clone appeared a single time. The chain joins TRBV3-1 (or the pseudogene TRBV3-2) to TRBJ2-2, with D maybe TRBD2 (5 bases). Trimming removed 2 bases from V and 5 bases from J, with 9 bases in between. The CDR3 runs to 14 residues. Germline V lookup: CDR1 LGHDT, CDR2 YNNKEL (reference sequence). The CDR3 region has the DNA TGTGCCAGCAGCCAACGGGGTGGAACCGGGGAGCTGTTTTTT. It specifies CASSQRGGTGELFF.

V gene TRBV23-1 combines with J gene TRBJ1-2, with D maybe TRBD1 (5 bases). TRBV23-1 is noted as an ORF with a role that remains uncertain. The V gene lost 3 bases and the J gene lost 3 bases, with 17 bases spanning the gap. The CDR3 is 16 residues long. The CDR3 region has the DNA TGCGCCAGCAGTCATGACCGACAATCAGGGCACTATGGCTACACCTTC. Amino acids: CASSHDRQSGHYGYTF.

This chain links TRBV4-2 with TRBJ2-7, with TRBD1 matching over 7 bases. CDR1 and CDR2 (germline): LGHNA, YNFKEQ. The length of the CDR3 is 17 residues. Trimming at V came to 0 bases and at J to 2 bases, leaving 10 bases not matched to a gene. The CDR3 loop is CASSQEAPGRGTYEQYF. DNA of the CDR3: TGTGCCAGCAGCCAAGAGGCTCCGGGCAGGGGGACCTACGAGCAGTACTTC.

The V gene is TRBV11-3, the J gene TRBJ2-1; 7 bases agree with TRBD1. Germline V CDR1 and CDR2: SGHNT, YENEEA. V lost 4 bases and J lost 2; bases outside the gene matches: 5. The CDR3 consists of 15 residues. Here the CDR3 DNA reads TGTGCCAGCAGCTCGGGACAGCCTCCCTACAATGAGCAGTTCTTC. Its protein is CASSSGQPPYNEQFF.

The chain joins TRBV11-1 to TRBJ1-1, with D perhaps TRBD1 (6 bases). CDR1 and CDR2 from the germline V gene are SGHAT and FQDESV (reference sequence). This CDR3 is 13 amino acids long. The ends were cut back, 1 base at V and 10 bases at J, with 13 bases in the middle. CDR3 sequence: CASSLVQGVGAFF. Here the CDR3 DNA reads TGTGCCAGCAGCTTAGTACAGGGAGTTGGAGCTTTCTTT.

This clone came up a few times. The chain combines TRBV2 with TRBJ1-5, with D unresolved. Trimming stripped 3 bases from V and 0 bases from J, with 6 bases between. This CDR3 is built from 14 residues. Germline assignment: CDR1 SNHLY and CDR2 FYNNEI. In nucleotides, the CDR3 is TGTGCCAGCAGTGAGACAAATAGCAATCAGCCCCAGCATTTT. Amino acids: CASSETNSNQPQHF.

The V call is TRBV7-3, the J call TRBJ2-1; D is undetermined. Trimming took 8 bases from V and 2 from J, leaving 10 bases between them. From germline, CDR1 is SGHTA and CDR2 FQGTGA. This CDR3 spans 13 amino acids. The CDR3 DNA reads as TGTGCCAGCGGAGACGCAACCTACAATGAGCAGTTCTTC. Amino acids: CASGDATYNEQFF.

The V call is TRBV19, the J call TRBJ2-1; 9 nucleotides match TRBD1. CDR3 length: 19 residues. V shed 7 bases and J 2 bases; nucleotides not matched to a gene: 18. Germline loops: CDR1 LNHDA, CDR2 SQIVND (reference sequence). The CDR3 DNA sequence: TGTGCCAGTACCCCAGGACAGGGGTATTTGACCCGACCCTACAATGAGCAGTTCTTC. It translates to CASTPGQGYLTRPYNEQFF.

With regard to this clone: This sample also contains other DNA sequences that code for the same CDR3. CDR3 in amino acids: CASSPQGYSNQPQHF. CDR3 coding DNA: TGTGCCAGCAGCCCACAGGGGTATAGCAATCAGCCCCAGCATTTT. The rearrangement links TRBV2 to TRBJ1-5; 7 nucleotides match TRBD1. The CDR3 has 15 amino acids. V shed 6 bases, J shed 0 bases, and the junction held 5 bases outside the gene matches. Germline V gene lookup returns CDR1 SNHLY and CDR2 FYNNEI. The full variable domain, with the rest looked up from reference TRBV2 and TRBJ1-5, is EPEVTQTPSHQVTQMGQEVILRCVPISNHLYFYWYRQILGQKVEFLVSFYNNEISEKSEIFDDQFSVERPDGSNFTLKIRSTKLEDSAMYFCASSPQGYSNQPQHFGDGTRLSIL.

The chain combines TRBV11-1 with TRBJ2-7, with D maybe TRBD2 (6 bases). Deletions cut 5 bases from V and 5 bases from J, with 19 bases between. The germline gives CDR1 SGHAT, CDR2 FQDESV (reference sequence). CDR3 size: 15 residues. The CDR3 spells CASSHRVPGVHEQYF. In DNA form, the CDR3 reads TGTGCCAGCAGCCATAGGGTCCCGGGGGTCCACGAGCAGTACTTC.

The J gene is TRBJ1-5, the V gene TRBV27; possibly TRBD1 for D (6 bases). CDR3 length: 15 residues. Germline V lookup: CDR1 MNHEY, CDR2 SMNVEV (reference sequence). The V and J ends lost 3 bases and 7 bases respectively, with 16 bases between them. CDR3 in amino acids: CASSLDSSKGQPQHF. CDR3 DNA sequence: TGTGCCAGCAGTTTGGACAGTTCAAAGGGGCAGCCCCAGCATTTT.

This clone was recorded once. The rearrangement joins TRBV7-8 to TRBJ2-1; 13 positions match TRBD2. V gave up 5 bases and J gave up 2 bases; unmatched junction bases: 6. From germline, CDR1 is SGHVS and CDR2 FQNEAQ. The CDR3 has 17 amino acids. The CDR3 nucleotides read TGTGCCAGCAGCCGACTAGCGGGAGGCCCTACCTACAATGAGCAGTTCTTC. This encodes CASSRLAGGPTYNEQFF.

The genes are TRBV3-1 (or the pseudogene TRBV3-2) and TRBJ2-2, with a weak D call TRBD2 (6 bases). Trimming took off 5 bases at V and 5 bases at J, with 15 bases between the two ends. There are 15 residues in the CDR3. Germline V CDR1 and CDR2: LGHDT, YNNKEL (reference sequence). CDR3 DNA sequence: TGTGCCAGCAGCTGTTGGGACTGTAATACCGGGGAGCTGTTTTTT. Protein sequence: CASSCWDCNTGELFF.

The chain couples TRBV10-3 to TRBJ2-7; 7 positions agree with TRBD1. The germline V gene encodes CDR1 ENHRY and CDR2 SYGVKD. This CDR3 has 11 amino acids. V was clipped by 8 bases and J by 7 bases; unmatched bases: 5. CDR3 loop: CAISGGIEQYF. As DNA, the CDR3 is TGTGCCATCTCAGGGGGAATAGAGCAGTACTTC.

This chain connects TRBV7-2 to TRBJ2-3; 8 nucleotides line up with TRBD2. There are 16 residues in the CDR3. Germline V gene lookup returns CDR1 SGHTA and CDR2 FQGNSA. V shed 0 bases, J shed 1 base, and the junction held 3 bases outside the gene matches. CDR3 sequence (DNA): TGTGCCAGCAGCTTAGCAGCGGGGGAACGCACAGATACGCAGTATTTT. Translating it yields CASSLAAGERTDTQYF.

The rearrangement uses TRBV21-1 and TRBJ2-7; the table's D call TRBD1 went unverified against the DNA. TRBV21-1 is a listed pseudogene. The CDR3 is 19 residues long. The CDR3 DNA sequence: TGTGCCAGCAACATAAACAGGGCCAGGGGTTCTAAAAACTCCTACGAGCAGTACTTC. It specifies CASNINRARGSKNSYEQYF.

V is TRBV7-3 and J is TRBJ1-6; a weak D match, TRBD1 (6 bases). V lost 3 bases and J lost 9, with 12 bases in between. The germline gives CDR1 SGHTA, CDR2 FQGTGA. The CDR3 is 14 amino acids. The CDR3 nucleotides are TGTGCCAGCAGCTTGGACAGTGGGTTTTCACCCCTCCACTTT. Its translation is CASSLDSGFSPLHF.

The chain links TRBV14 to TRBJ2-5, with 9 bases lining up with TRBD2. The CDR3 runs to 13 residues. V shed 5 bases, J shed 12 bases, and the junction held 10 bases outside the gene matches. CDR1 is SGHDN, CDR2 FVKESK, per germline. CDR3 sequence (DNA): TGTGCCAGCAGCGGTAGCGGGAGCATGAGTAAGTACTTC. Translation gives CASSGSGSMSKYF.

This clone was seen once. The rearrangement joins TRBV19 to TRBJ1-2, with D possibly matching TRBD1 (5 bases). The CDR3 length is 15 residues. Germline V lookup: CDR1 LNHDA, CDR2 SQIVND (reference sequence). The V end was cut by 6 bases, the J end by 8 bases, with 22 bases between. The CDR3 sequence is CASSSKGGGEGGYTF. DNA of the CDR3: TGTGCCAGTAGCTCCAAAGGAGGAGGGGAAGGGGGCTACACCTTC.

This rearrangement joins TRBV7-2 to TRBJ1-6; unclear D gene. CDR1 SGHTA and CDR2 FQGNSA come from the germline V gene. Trimming removed 3 bases at V and 6 bases at J, with 12 bases between. The CDR3 consists of 15 residues. The CDR3 protein is CASSLEVLANSPLHF. DNA of the CDR3: TGTGCCAGCAGCTTGGAGGTTTTGGCTAATTCACCCCTCCACTTT.

J is TRBJ2-7 and V is TRBV27, with D possibly matching TRBD2 (6 bases). The CDR3 is 14 residues long. Germline loops: CDR1 MNHEY, CDR2 SMNVEV (reference sequence). Trimming left V 4 bases short and J 2 bases short, with 12 bases between. The CDR3 DNA reads as TGTGCCAGCAGTTCCAGGCGGGGTACCTACGAGCAGTACTTC. Translated: CASSSRRGTYEQYF.

This chain joins TRBV7-3 and TRBJ2-5; 8 nucleotides line up with TRBD2. The germline CDR1 and CDR2 sequences are SGHTA and FQGTGA. There are 13 residues in the CDR3. V trimming: 5 bases; J trimming: 4 bases; junction bases outside the gene matches: 3. CDR3 nucleotides: TGTGCCAGCAGCCCTCGGGGGGGAGAGACCCAGTACTTC. This gives the protein CASSPRGGETQYF. The whole variable domain, filled in from reference TRBV7-3 and TRBJ2-5, reads GAGVSQTPSNKVTEKGKYVELRCDPISGHTALYWYRQSLGQGPEFLIYFQGTGAADDSGLPNDRFFAVRPEGSVSTLKIQRTERGDSAVYLCASSPRGGETQYFGPGTRLLVL.

The V call is TRBV5-8, the J call TRBJ1-4; D unclear. Trimming cost V 4 bases and J 4 bases, with 14 bases left between them. The CDR3 runs to 15 residues. The germline V gene encodes CDR1 SGHTS and CDR2 YDEGEE. CDR3 coding DNA: TGTGCCAGCAGCCGGTGGACGGGAGTTAATGAAAAACTGTTTTTT. Its translation: CASSRWTGVNEKLFF. Looking up the rest from reference TRBV5-8 and TRBJ1-4 gives the full variable domain: EAGVTQSPTHLIKTRGQQATLRCSPISGHTSVYWYQQALGLGLQFLLWYDEGEERNRGNFPPRFSGRQFPNYSSELNVNALELEDSALYLCASSRWTGVNEKLFFGSGTQLSVL.